This TCR beta chain derives from a study of shared clonotypes between healthy human individuals. Study information: The donor pool was made up of a couple of women and a few men aged 18 to 49.

Trimming took 4 bases from V and 4 from J, leaving 10 bases between them. This CDR3 spans 14 amino acids. From germline, CDR1 is LNHDA and CDR2 SQIVND (reference sequence). This clone was seen a handful of times. Some clones are missing from TCRdb's copy, which holds only in-frame ones; the method was immunoSEQ multiplex PCR. The sample has nearly 1,000,000 clones; around three quarters are singletons. The sequenced sample consisted of memory CD4+ T cells sorted from blood. Sample subset: CD45RA-negative fraction. This chain uses TRBV19 with TRBJ2-2; D not certain. This TCR derives from a man younger than 35 in good health. CDR3 residues: CASSTSSATGELFF. The CDR3 DNA reads as TGTGCCAGTAGTACCTCCAGTGCCACCGGGGAGCTGTTTTTT.